This passage covers 20 T cell receptor beta chains from one sample sequenced in a study of OX40 agonist ivuxolimab in advanced cancers. Assay: immunoSEQ multiplex PCR; the TCRdb copy retains only in-frame clones and omits some. Seen here are about 71,000 clones, less than 85% observed once, and the top ten hold roughly 0.44%. Source: CD4+ or CD8+ T cells sorted from blood, taken in a trial of the OX40 agonist ivuxolimab. These receptor sequences come from an adult with an advanced solid tumor such as melanoma, head and neck, liver or kidney cancer.

The V gene is TRBV11-2, the J gene TRBJ2-1; D gene ambiguous. V lost 2 bases and J lost 7, with 6 bases in between. CDR3 size: 12 residues. Germline CDR1 SGHAT, CDR2 FQNNGV. The CDR3 reads CASSLLGNEQFF. DNA of the CDR3: TGTGCCAGCAGCTTATTAGGGAATGAGCAGTTCTTC.

In its sample, this clone was seen a few times. This sample includes further DNA sequences coding for the same CDR3. The V call is TRBV30, the J call TRBJ2-5; D possibly corresponds to TRBD2 (7 bases). V lost 3 bases to trimming and J lost 4 bases, with 12 bases between them. CDR1 GTSNPN and CDR2 SVGIG come from the germline V gene (reference sequence). This CDR3 contains 13 residues. The CDR3 DNA reads TGTGCCTGGAGACGTAGGGGGGGAGAGACCCAGTACTTC. The encoded protein is CAWRRRGGETQYF.

The chain combines TRBV19 with TRBJ2-7; D possibly matches TRBD1 or TRBD2 (5 bases each). Germline V gene data show CDR1 as LNHDA and CDR2 as SQIVND (reference sequence). V lost 6 bases, J lost 2 bases, and 17 bases lay in between. The CDR3 has 15 amino acids. The CDR3, as DNA: TGTGCCAGTAGCCGATTCCGGGACGCCGCCTACGAGCAGTACTTC. It specifies CASSRFRDAAYEQYF. The whole variable domain, filled in from reference TRBV19 and TRBJ2-7, reads DGGITQSPKYLFRKEGQNVTLSCEQNLNHDAMYWYRQDPGQGLRLIYYSQIVNDFQKGDIAEGYSVSREKKESFPLTVTSAQKNPTAFYLCASSRFRDAAYEQYFGPGTRLTVT.

This chain uses TRBV19 with TRBJ2-2; TRBD2 matches at 13 bases. Losses at the gene ends were 5 bases for V and 6 bases for J; bases not matched to a gene: 9. Germline CDR1 LNHDA, CDR2 SQIVND (reference sequence). The CDR3 has 17 residues. The CDR3 region is CASSSALGLAGAGELFF. The CDR3 coding sequence is TGTGCCAGTAGTTCGGCCCTAGGACTAGCGGGAGCCGGGGAGCTGTTTTTT. Full variable domain (remainder filled in from reference TRBV19 and TRBJ2-2): DGGITQSPKYLFRKEGQNVTLSCEQNLNHDAMYWYRQDPGQGLRLIYYSQIVNDFQKGDIAEGYSVSREKKESFPLTVTSAQKNPTAFYLCASSSALGLAGAGELFFGEGSRLTVL.

The chain is built from TRBV6-5 and TRBJ1-3, with D possibly TRBD1 on 6 matching bases. CDR3 length: 14 amino acids. V lost 2 bases to trimming and J lost 4 bases, with 9 bases between them. Germline V gives CDR1 MNHEY, CDR2 SVGAGI. The CDR3: CASSYRGRGNTIYF. The CDR3 coding sequence is TGTGCCAGCAGTTACCGGGGGCGAGGAAACACCATATATTTT.

This chain uses TRBV5-1 with TRBJ1-6; 9 bases line up with TRBD1. Germline CDR1 is SGHRS and CDR2 is YFSETQ. V trimming: 4 bases; J trimming: 7 bases; junction bases outside the gene matches: 6. The CDR3 length is 15 residues. The CDR3 reads CASSPGQGLNSPLHF. For the CDR3, the DNA is TGCGCCAGCAGCCCGGGACAGGGTCTAAATTCACCCCTCCACTTT.

This sequence joins TRBV29-1 and TRBJ2-3; D is perhaps TRBD2 (6 bases). The CDR3 consists of 14 residues. V gave up 7 bases and J gave up 2 bases, with 16 bases separating them. CDR1 SQVTM and CDR2 ANQGSEA come from the germline V gene. The CDR3 sequence: CSARRLGVTDTQYF. CDR3 sequence (DNA): TGCAGCGCTCGACGACTAGGGGTCACAGATACGCAGTATTTT.

The J gene is TRBJ1-4, the V gene TRBV5-6, with D maybe TRBD1 (6 bases). V was pared by 4 bases and J by 3 bases, with 13 bases between. The CDR3 contains 15 residues. Germline CDR1 reads SGHDT; CDR2 reads YYEEEE. The CDR3 DNA sequence: TGTGCCAGCAGCAAGAGGGGGGGGCCTAATGAAAAACTGTTTTTT. Residues: CASSKRGGPNEKLFF.

This clone appeared a few times. The rearrangement joins TRBV19 to TRBJ1-1, with a possible D match to TRBD1 (5 bases). The CDR3 is 13 residues long. CDR1 is LNHDA and CDR2 is SQIVND in the germline V gene (reference sequence). V was clipped by 7 bases and J by 1 base, with 10 bases between them. The CDR3 nucleotides read TGTGCCAGTATTAAGGGGACGAACACTGAAGCTTTCTTT. This encodes CASIKGTNTEAFF.

V usage is TRBV10-1 and J usage is TRBJ1-1; weak D call: TRBD1 (5 bases). The germline V and J ends were trimmed by 7 bases and 2 bases, with 14 bases remaining between them. Looked up from germline, CDR1 is WNHNN and CDR2 is SYGVQD (reference sequence). The CDR3 has 14 residues. CDR3 residues: CASTDSGSNTEAFF. In DNA form, the CDR3 reads TGCGCCAGCACCGACAGCGGATCCAACACTGAAGCTTTCTTT.

CDR3 in DNA: TGTGCCAGTAGTCTCCGACGGGGTATGGGCTACACCTTC. It yields the protein CASSLRRGMGYTF. The chain uses TRBV19 and TRBJ1-2, with D unresolved. The CDR3 has 13 residues. With 5 bases removed from V and 8 bases from J, the gap between germline ends came to 15 bases. CDR1 and CDR2 (germline): LNHDA, SQIVND (reference sequence).

The V and J genes are TRBV19 and TRBJ2-1, with D hard to call. The germline V gene encodes CDR1 LNHDA and CDR2 SQIVND (reference sequence). Trimming removed 11 bases from V and 5 bases from J, with 19 bases in between. The CDR3 sequence is 14 residues long. The DNA of the CDR3 is TGTGCCTCCAGTAGGGCCAAATACCACAATGAGCAGTTCTTC. Amino acids: CASSRAKYHNEQFF. Full variable domain (missing parts from reference TRBV19 and TRBJ2-1): DGGITQSPKYLFRKEGQNVTLSCEQNLNHDAMYWYRQDPGQGLRLIYYSQIVNDFQKGDIAEGYSVSREKKESFPLTVTSAQKNPTAFYLCASSRAKYHNEQFFGPGTRLTVL.

The V call is TRBV5-6, the J call TRBJ2-4, with 9 bases fitting TRBD1. The V segment lost 5 bases and the J segment 6 bases; nucleotides outside the gene matches: 6. The CDR3 has 14 residues. The germline V gene has CDR1 SGHDT and CDR2 YYEEEE. The CDR3: CASSRPGQGNIQYF. The CDR3 DNA reads TGTGCCAGCAGTCGACCGGGACAGGGAAACATTCAGTACTTC.

The V call is TRBV6-4, the J call TRBJ1-3; D remains unclear. The CDR3 extends over 15 amino acids. Germline assignment: CDR1 MRHNA and CDR2 SNTAGT. Trimming left V 7 bases short and J 0 bases short, with 13 bases between. This CDR3 is CASTLPEGSGNTIYF. CDR3 sequence (DNA): TGTGCCAGCACCCTACCCGAGGGCTCTGGAAACACCATATATTTT.

V gene TRBV6-6 combines with J gene TRBJ1-3; D unclear. The CDR3 has 13 residues. Germline V CDR1 and CDR2: MNHNY, SVGAGI (reference sequence). Between the trimmed V and J ends, which lost 4 bases and 0 bases, there was a span of 4 bases. The CDR3 loop reads CASSSVSGNTIYF. CDR3 DNA: TGTGCCAGCAGTTCCGTCTCTGGAAACACCATATATTTT.

This clone occurred once. The rearrangement joins TRBV7-3 to TRBJ1-2; 8 nucleotides agree with TRBD1. V was clipped by 4 bases and J by 5 bases; unmatched bases: 9. Germline assignment: CDR1 SGHTA and CDR2 FQGTGA. This CDR3 comprises 15 residues. CDR3 nucleotide sequence: TGTGCCAGCAGCTCAAGGACAGGGCTCGGGTATGGCTACACCTTC. Protein: CASSSRTGLGYGYTF.

This chain links TRBV5-1 with TRBJ2-7, with 10 bases fitting TRBD1. Per germline, CDR1 SGHRS and CDR2 YFSETQ. The CDR3 length is 17 residues. J was trimmed by 2 bases and V by 2 bases; bases with no gene match: 10. CDR3 DNA sequence: TGCGCCAGCAGCTTCCGGGACAGGGGCCCCTTCACCTACGAGCAGTACTTC. Amino acid sequence: CASSFRDRGPFTYEQYF.

The chain combines TRBV19 with TRBJ1-1; D perhaps matches TRBD1 (6 bases). There are 17 residues in the CDR3. Germline V lookup: CDR1 LNHDA, CDR2 SQIVND (reference sequence). The V end was cut by 6 bases, the J end by 1 base, with 21 bases between. For the CDR3, the DNA is TGTGCCAGTAGCCGATCCTGGGTGGGGGGCTCGAACACTGAAGCTTTCTTT. Its protein is CASSRSWVGGSNTEAFF.

This clone was detected once. The chain carries TRBV6-1 and TRBJ2-4; a weak D match, TRBD2 (6 bases). V lost 2 bases and J lost 0, with 11 bases in between. CDR1 is MNHNS, CDR2 SASEGT, per germline. CDR3 length equals 16 residues. CDR3 sequence reads: CASSEFTGGAKNIQYF. CDR3 bases: TGTGCCAGCAGTGAATTCACCGGGGGAGCCAAAAACATTCAGTACTTC.

This clone was seen a handful of times. Additional DNA sequences in this sample encode the identical CDR3. V and J are TRBV7-2 and TRBJ1-1; D is ambiguous. Germline V gives CDR1 SGHTA, CDR2 FQGNSA. This CDR3 is built from 13 residues. V was clipped by 3 bases and J by 1 base, with 6 bases between them. CDR3 in DNA: TGTGCCAGCAGCTTGGTCAGGAACACTGAAGCTTTCTTT. Its translation: CASSLVRNTEAFF.